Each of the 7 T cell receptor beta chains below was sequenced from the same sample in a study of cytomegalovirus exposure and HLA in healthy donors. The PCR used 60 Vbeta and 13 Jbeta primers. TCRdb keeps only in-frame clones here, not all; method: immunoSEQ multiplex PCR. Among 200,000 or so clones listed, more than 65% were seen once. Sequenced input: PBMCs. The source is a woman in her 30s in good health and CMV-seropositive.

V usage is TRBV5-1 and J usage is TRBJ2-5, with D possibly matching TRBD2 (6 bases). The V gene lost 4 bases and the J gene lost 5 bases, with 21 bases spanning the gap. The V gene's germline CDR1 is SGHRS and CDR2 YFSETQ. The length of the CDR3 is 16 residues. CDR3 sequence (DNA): TGCGCCAGCAGCCTGGAGGGCCAACTAGTATTGGAGACCCAGTACTTC. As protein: CASSLEGQLVLETQYF.

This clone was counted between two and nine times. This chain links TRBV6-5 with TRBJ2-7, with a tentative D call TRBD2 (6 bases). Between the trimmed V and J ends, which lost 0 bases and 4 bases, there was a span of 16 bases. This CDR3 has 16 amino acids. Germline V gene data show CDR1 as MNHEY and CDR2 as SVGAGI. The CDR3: CASSYSLLGGRYEQYF. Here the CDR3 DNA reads TGTGCCAGCAGTTACTCGTTGTTGGGGGGAAGGTACGAGCAGTACTTC.

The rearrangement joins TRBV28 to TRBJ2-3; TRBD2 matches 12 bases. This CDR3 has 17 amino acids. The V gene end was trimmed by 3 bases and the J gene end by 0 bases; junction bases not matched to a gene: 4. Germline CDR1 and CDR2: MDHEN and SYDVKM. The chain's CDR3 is CASSFPGLAGSTDTQYF. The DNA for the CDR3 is TGTGCCAGCAGTTTCCCCGGACTAGCGGGGAGCACAGATACGCAGTATTTT.

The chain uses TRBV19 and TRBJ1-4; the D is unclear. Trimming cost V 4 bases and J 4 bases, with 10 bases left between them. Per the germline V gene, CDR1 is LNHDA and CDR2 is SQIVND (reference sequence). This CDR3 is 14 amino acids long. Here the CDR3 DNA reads TGTGCCAGTAGTAATCGGGGATTTAATGAAAAACTGTTTTTT. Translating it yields CASSNRGFNEKLFF.

For the CDR3, the DNA is TGCGCCAGCAGCCTCGGCCGGGGGTTGTACACTGAAGCTTTCTTT. The encoded protein is CASSLGRGLYTEAFF. The chain recombines TRBV5-1 with TRBJ1-1, with TRBD1 as a possible D gene (5 bases). The CDR3 contains 15 residues. V lost 4 bases, J lost 3 bases, and 16 bases lay in between. Germline-derived CDR1 and CDR2 are SGHRS and YFSETQ.

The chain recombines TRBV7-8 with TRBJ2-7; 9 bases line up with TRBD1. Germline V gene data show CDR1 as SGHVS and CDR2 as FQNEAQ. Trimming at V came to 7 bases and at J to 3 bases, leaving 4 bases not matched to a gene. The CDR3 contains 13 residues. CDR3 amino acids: CASNRDRDYEQYF. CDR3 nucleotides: TGTGCCAGCAACCGGGACAGGGACTACGAGCAGTACTTC.

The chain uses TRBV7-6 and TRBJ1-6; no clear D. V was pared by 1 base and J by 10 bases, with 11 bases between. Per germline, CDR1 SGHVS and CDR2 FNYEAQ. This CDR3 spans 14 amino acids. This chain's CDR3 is CASSLGMEGSPLHF. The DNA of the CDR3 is TGTGCCAGCAGCTTAGGAATGGAGGGCTCACCCCTCCACTTT.